There are a few counts of the clone carrying this T cell receptor beta chain. This record comes from a study of cytomegalovirus exposure and HLA in healthy donors. Looked up from germline, CDR1 is SGHTS and CDR2 is YDEGEE. CDR3 length: 13 residues. V lost 1 base and J 7 bases, leaving 9 bases between the germline ends. PCR amplification relied on 60 Vbeta primers (plus 13 Jbeta primers). Sequencing was performed with immunoSEQ multiplex PCR; in TCRdb, only in-frame clones are kept and a portion is missing. This sample has 150,000 to 200,000 clones; 65% to 90% occur once, and the top ten carry around 2%.

The V gene is TRBV5-8, the J gene TRBJ1-5; D is ambiguous. This TCR was sampled from a human donor in good health. The sample consisted of PBMCs. The CDR3 region is CASSLSGNQPQHF. The CDR3 region has the DNA TGTGCCAGCAGCTTGAGCGGAAACCAGCCCCAGCATTTT.